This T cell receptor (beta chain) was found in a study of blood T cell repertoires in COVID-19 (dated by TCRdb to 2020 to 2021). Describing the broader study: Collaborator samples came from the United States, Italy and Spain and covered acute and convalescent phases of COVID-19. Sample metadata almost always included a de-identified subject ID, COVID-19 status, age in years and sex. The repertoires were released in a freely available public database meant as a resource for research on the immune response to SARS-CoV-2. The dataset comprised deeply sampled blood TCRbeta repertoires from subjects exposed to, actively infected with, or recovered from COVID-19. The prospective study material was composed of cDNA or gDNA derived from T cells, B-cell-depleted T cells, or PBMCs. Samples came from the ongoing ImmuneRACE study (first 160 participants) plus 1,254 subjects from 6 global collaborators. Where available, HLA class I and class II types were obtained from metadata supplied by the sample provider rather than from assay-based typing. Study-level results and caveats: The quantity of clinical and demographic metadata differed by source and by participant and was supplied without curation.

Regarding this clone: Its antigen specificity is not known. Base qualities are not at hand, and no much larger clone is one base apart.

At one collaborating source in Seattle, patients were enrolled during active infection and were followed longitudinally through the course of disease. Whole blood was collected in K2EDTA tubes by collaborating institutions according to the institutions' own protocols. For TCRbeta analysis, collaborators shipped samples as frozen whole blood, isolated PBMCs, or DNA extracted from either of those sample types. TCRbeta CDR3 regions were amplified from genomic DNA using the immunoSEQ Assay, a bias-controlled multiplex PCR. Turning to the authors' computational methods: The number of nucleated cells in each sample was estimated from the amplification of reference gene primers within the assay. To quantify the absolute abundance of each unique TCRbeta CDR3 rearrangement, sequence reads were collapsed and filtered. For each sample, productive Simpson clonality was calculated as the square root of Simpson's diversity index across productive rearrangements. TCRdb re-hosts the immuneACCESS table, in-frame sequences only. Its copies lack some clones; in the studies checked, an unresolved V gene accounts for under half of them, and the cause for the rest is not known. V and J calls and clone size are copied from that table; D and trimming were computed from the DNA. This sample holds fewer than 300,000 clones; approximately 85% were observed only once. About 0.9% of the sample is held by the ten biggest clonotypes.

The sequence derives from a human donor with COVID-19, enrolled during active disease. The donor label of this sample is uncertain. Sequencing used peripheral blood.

The nucleotide sequence is given as TGTGCCAGCAGTTCCACTCGCTTATACGAGCAGTACTTC. This encodes CASSSTRLYEQYF. The chain was built from TRBV28 and TRBJ2-7, with the D gene uncertain. V was cut back by 4 bases and J by 4 bases, leaving a gap of 11 bases between them. The CDR3 covers 13 residues, taking in both the cysteine and the phenylalanine. The retained sequence is limited to the CDR3, 39 bases, with the frame set at the first base. CDR1 and CDR2, looked up from the germline V gene, are MDHEN and SYDVKM.